At least ten counts were recorded for the clone carrying this T cell receptor beta chain. Its antigen is not identified. The data derive from a study of CD8+CD57+ T cells in acquired aplastic anemia. For the study at large: The average for DNA from sorted CD4+ and CD8+ cells was 3.2 ug.

This CDR3 is built from 14 residues. V shed 5 bases and J 2 bases; nucleotides not matched to a gene: 6. Per germline, CDR1 DFQATT and CDR2 SNEGSKA (reference sequence). Genomic DNA was employed as the template in profiling TCR beta VDJ and CDR3. Using its own MiXCR run on the reads, TCRdb lists one record per CDR3 protein. The sample gives some 200,000 distinct CDR3 sequences, 30% to 35% of which show up once; 1.1% is in the top ten. Study-wide findings and caveats: Patients and healthy controls showed no significant CD8+ Simpson's diversity difference. The study identified roughly 29 CD8+ CDR3 sequences shared by patients and controls.

The receptor's source is a human donor in good health, serving as a control. The sequenced sample was sorted CD4+, CD8+, or CD8+CD57+ T cells (not recorded which) from PBMCs. This rearrangement joins TRBV20-1 to TRBJ2-7; 10 bases match TRBD2. Here the CDR3 reads CSAPLAGAPYEQYF. As DNA, the CDR3 is TGCAGTGCTCCTCTAGCGGGGGCTCCCTACGAGCAGTACTTC.